The T cell receptor beta chain under discussion was sequenced for a study of cytomegalovirus exposure and HLA in healthy donors. The study, taken as a whole, reports: TCR beta chain V- and J-gene trimming was linked, in a later analysis, to a missense variant in DCLRE1C.

About this clone itself: The antigen remains unidentified.

Germline lookup yields CDR1 WSHSY and CDR2 SAAADI. The J segment lost 10 bases and the V segment lost 0 bases, leaving 4 bases of the junction unmatched. The CDR3 runs to 14 residues. PCR amplification relied on 60 Vbeta primers (plus 13 Jbeta primers). The data were produced by immunoSEQ multiplex PCR, yet TCRdb's version contains in-frame clones alone and is incomplete. The sample has over 130,000 clones; about 85% are singletons. The receptor comes from a human donor in good health. Sequencing was performed on PBMCs. The chain carries TRBV10-2 and TRBJ2-1; 9 bases map to TRBD2. The CDR3 is CASSESGTSREQFF. CDR3 in DNA: TGCGCCAGCAGTGAGTCAGGGACTAGCCGAGAGCAGTTCTTC.